What follows is one TCR beta chain and its context. Its antigen is unidentified. The source of the sample is a study of beta chain features in type 1 diabetes. Findings of the study overall: A closer apparent resemblance between naive, central memory and Treg TCRB repertoires was seen in patients than in healthy donors. PCR might favor shorter templates, but any such skew would affect patients and controls equally. There was a possibility that cDNA sequencing over-represented cells with high TCR expression.

The CDR3 runs to 13 residues. The germline V and J ends were trimmed by 8 bases and 5 bases, with 15 bases remaining between them. Germline V gene data show CDR1 as SGHDN and CDR2 as FVKESK. Isolated RNA was reverse transcribed in full, so expressed TCRB transcripts were sequenced. Some clones are missing from TCRdb's copy, which holds only in-frame ones; the method was immunoSEQ multiplex PCR. This sample yields approximately 380,000 clones, of which about 15% are seen a single time; more than 0.015% belongs to the top ten. The chain employs TRBV14 and TRBJ1-1; D remains unclear. Sequencing was performed on naive CD4+ T cells from blood. The TCR sequence derives from a woman aged 18-29 years in good health. The CDR3 DNA follows: TGTGCCAGCCAGTCCCTGAGAGGTACTGAAGCTTTCTTT. Translated: CASQSLRGTEAFF.